The clone carrying this TCR beta chain was observed many times. The antigen is undetermined. Unique molecular identifiers were added to individual cDNA molecules. One entry per CDR3 protein results from TCRdb running MiXCR on the 5' RACE reads. The data show over 50,000 distinct CDR3 sequences, with about 16% seen just once and 9% to 10% held by the top ten. Deletions cut 2 bases from V and 0 bases from J, with 11 bases between. This CDR3 is built from 16 residues. CDR1 and CDR2 from the germline V gene are SGHRS and YFSETQ. This specimen comes from a study of early T cells in non-severe SARS-CoV-2 infection. On the study more broadly: Alpha and beta chains were unpaired, from unsorted whole-blood bulk RNA. Overall study findings and caveats: Missing private and CD4 specificities, VDJdb matching favored anti-spike CD8 responses.

The chain combines TRBV5-1 with TRBJ2-2; no firm D call. The sample here was whole blood, taken at baseline. This receptor was taken from an adult who was a healthcare worker with PCR-confirmed SARS-CoV-2 infection or an uninfected control (not recorded which). The CDR3 region has the DNA TGCGCCAGCAGCTTCCGCGAGCCGGCGAACACCGGGGAGCTGTTTTTT. Protein sequence: CASSFREPANTGELFF.